The entry below gives a single T cell receptor (beta chain) sequence along with its context. Antigen specificity is unknown. This record belongs to a study of regulatory T cells in long-lasting Graves disease. Study-wide context: Antithyroid drugs had been taken under 3 months by newly diagnosed Graves' patients. Findings of the study overall: Relative to new patients (under 1,000), persistent patients exhibited greater sharing of public clonotypes (around 2,700).

The length of the CDR3 is 16 residues. Germline V CDR1 and CDR2: SGHTS, YDEGEE. Unmatched junction bases numbered 2, after V lost 0 bases and J lost 0 bases. Building the TCR beta libraries relied on iRepertoire HTBI primers, and CDR3 regions underwent Arm-PCR. Per the original data handling: The samples yielded approximately 62 TRBV and 14 to 15 TRBJ segments. One entry per CDR3 protein, called by TCRdb with MiXCR from the multiplex PCR reads. TCRdb, not the original authors, processed these V and J calls. This sample has hundreds of thousands of distinct CDR3 sequences, with roughly 15% found just once. Time point noted: newly diagnosed GD, antithyroid drugs for less than 3 months. PBMCs provided the RNA from which the TCR library was made. The sample was also reused in another study, on T cells in Graves' hyperthyroidism and ophthalmopathy. This second report adds: Uncontrolled infection, other autoimmune disease, pregnancy or lactation led to exclusion.

The source material was peripheral blood mononuclear cells (PBMCs), sampled at new diagnosis, from a patient treated with antithyroid drugs. The receptor was derived from a woman under 40 with Graves disease. The chain employs TRBV5-8 and TRBJ2-1, with 8 bases fitting TRBD2. For the CDR3, the DNA is TGTGCCAGCAGCTTGGGACTAGCGCCCTCCTACAATGAGCAGTTCTTC. Translating it yields CASSLGLAPSYNEQFF.